These T cell receptor beta chains were read from a single sample in a study of metastatic and nonmetastatic thyroid tumors. TCRdb reanalyzed the PCR reads with MiXCR. This table has 85,000 to 95,000 clones, 15% appearing once. Specimen: blood. The source of these receptors is a female donor with papillary thyroid cancer or a benign thyroid nodule (not recorded which). Some clones in this sample may be carry-over from other donors' samples. The CDR3 runs from the conserved cysteine through the conserved F or W. A D gene is named only where the DNA matches it firmly. Only part of the rows carry a size: once, few, many, or a class if the clone is expanded.

d_call	v_call	j_call	clone_size	cdr3_nt	cdr3_aa
TRBD1	TRBV20-1	TRBJ2-2	.	TGCAGTGCTAACGACAGGGCTGGGGGCGTGGGCGGGGAGCTGTTTTTT	CSANDRAGGVGGELFF
.	TRBV7-3	TRBJ1-2	.	TGTGCCATCAGCTATGTCTACACCTTC	CAISYVYTF
TRBD1	TRBV11-1	TRBJ2-7	.	TGTGCCAGCAGCTCCCAGGGGGCAGGAGCCTACCATAACTCCTACGAGCAGTACTTC	CASSSQGAGAYHNSYEQYF
.	TRBV6-2/TRBV6-3	TRBJ2-7	few	TGTGCCAGCAGTTACCCTAGGGTCTACGCTGGCGGGCAGTACTTC	CASSYPRVYAGGQYF
TRBD2	TRBV7-9	TRBJ2-1	many	TGTGCCAGCAGCCCCGGGCTAGCGGGCTTTGATGAGCAGTTCTTC	CASSPGLAGFDEQFF
.	TRBV29-1	TRBJ2-4	few	TGCAGCGTGGCCGACCTGGAAAACATTCAGTACTTC	CSVADLENIQYF
TRBD1	TRBV19	TRBJ1-5	many	TGTGCCAGTAGTAACACAGGGGAAGGTCAGCCCCAGCATTTT	CASSNTGEGQPQHF
.	TRBV20-1	TRBJ1-5	many	TGCAGTGCCCTAACTCCAGGGCAGCCCCAGCATTTT	CSALTPGQPQHF
.	TRBV7-6	TRBJ1-4	many	TGTGCCAGCAGCCCGGGACTGACTAATGAAAAACTGTTTTTT	CASSPGLTNEKLFF
.	TRBV11-2	TRBJ2-7	.	TGTGCCAGCAGCCCAGGGGGAGGTCGCTATCAGTACTTC	CASSPGGGRYQYF
TRBD1	TRBV30	TRBJ2-2	once	TGTGCCTGGGGGACAGGGGCGAGCACCGGGGAGCTGTTTTTT	CAWGTGASTGELFF
.	TRBV9	TRBJ1-3	many	TGTGCCAGCAGCCTTCAGGTCTCTGGAAACACCATATATTTT	CASSLQVSGNTIYF
.	TRBV4-1	TRBJ1-6	.	TGCGCCAGCAGCCAAGAGGGGCGGCTCTATAATTCACCCCTCCACTTT	CASSQEGRLYNSPLHF
TRBD1	TRBV30	TRBJ1-4	many	TGTGCCTGGAGTGGGGGGATTTCCGGGACAGGTTTAGAAAAACTGTTTTTT	CAWSGGISGTGLEKLFF
TRBD2	TRBV4-2	TRBJ2-5	.	TGTGCCAGCAGCCAAGATCGGCGGGGGGGCCGAGAGACCCAGTACTTC	CASSQDRRGGRETQYF
.	TRBV5-4	TRBJ1-2	.	TGTGCCAGCAGCTTGGACCAAGGGAACTATGGCTACACCTTC	CASSLDQGNYGYTF
TRBD1	TRBV28	TRBJ1-3	many	TGTGCCAGCAACAGGGGGCATGGAAACACCATATATTTT	CASNRGHGNTIYF
TRBD1	TRBV28	TRBJ2-2	few	TGTGCAAGCAGAAGCGACAGGGGATCGATGACCGGGGAGCTGTTTTTT	CASRSDRGSMTGELFF
TRBD1	TRBV6-1	TRBJ1-5	many	TGTGCCAGCGGGGTGCAGGGGGCAAGGCAGCCCCAGCATTTT	CASGVQGARQPQHF
.	TRBV3-1	TRBJ1-1	.	TGTGCCAGCAGTTTCCGACAGAGCCCTGAAGCTTTCTTT	CASSFRQSPEAFF
.	TRBV7-2	TRBJ1-5	many	TGTGCCAGCAGCTTAGTTTCGACTCCCCAGCCCCAGCATTTT	CASSLVSTPQPQHF
.	TRBV5-6	TRBJ2-3	many	TGTGCCAGCAGCCTCGAGGTGGGGTTCGATGAGGAATCAGATACGCAGTATTTT	CASSLEVGFDEESDTQYF
TRBD1	TRBV14	TRBJ2-7	.	TGTGCCAGCAGCAAGATATCAGACAGGGGTTCCCACTACGAGCAGTACTTC	CASSKISDRGSHYEQYF
TRBD1	TRBV7-8	TRBJ2-5	many	TGTGCCAGCAGCCCAAAGGGACAGGGAGGAGAGACCCAGTACTTC	CASSPKGQGGETQYF
TRBD2	TRBV20-1	TRBJ2-1	.	TGCAGTGCTATACGGGGGGGCGTAGATGAGCAGTTCTTC	CSAIRGGVDEQFF
TRBD1	TRBV19	TRBJ1-1	once	TGTGCCAGTAGCCGGACAGGTGGCGGAGGCACTCAAGCTTTCTTT	CASSRTGGGGTQAFF
.	TRBV2	TRBJ2-7	many	TGTGCCAGCAGAGGGGACTCTCTCTCTTACGAGCAGTACTTC	CASRGDSLSYEQYF
.	TRBV11-2	TRBJ1-6	many	TGTGCCAGCAGCCTTCCGGGGGGAAATTCACCCCTCCACTTT	CASSLPGGNSPLHF
TRBD1	TRBV3-1	TRBJ1-5	many	TGTGCCAGCAGCCATGGGACAGGGGGCGGGGGTCAGCCCCAGCATTTT	CASSHGTGGGGQPQHF
.	TRBV7-2	TRBJ2-5	few	TGTGCCAGCAGAACTGACATGTTCGGAGATACCCAGTACTTC	CASRTDMFGDTQYF
.	TRBV3-1	TRBJ2-7	many	TGTGCCAGCAGCCAGGCCAACTACGAGCAGTACTTC	CASSQANYEQYF
.	TRBV19	TRBJ1-1	many	TGTGCCAGTAGTATCCCTGGAGGAAGGGGTGAAGCTTTCTTT	CASSIPGGRGEAFF
.	TRBV28	TRBJ1-1	many	TGTGCCAGCAGTTTAGGGTGGGTTGGAGCTTTCTTT	CASSLGWVGAFF
.	TRBV12-3/TRBV12-4	TRBJ1-2	many	TGTGCCAGCAGTTTGGCGGCAGTGAACTATGGCTACACCTTC	CASSLAAVNYGYTF
.	TRBV27	TRBJ2-5	.	TGTGTCAGCAGTTTGGGGGGGCGCGGGAACCAGTACTTC	CVSSLGGRGNQYF
TRBD2	TRBV28	TRBJ2-2	.	TGTGCCAGCAGTTTACTAGCGGGGGGACTCCCGGGCACCGGTGATCTGTTTTTT	CASSLLAGGLPGTGDLFF
.	TRBV5-6	TRBJ2-5	many	TGTGCCAGCAGCTTTCCCCAGGGTGGCGAGACCCAGTACTTC	CASSFPQGGETQYF
TRBD1	TRBV25-1	TRBJ1-4	many	TGTGCCAGCAGTGAACGTCCAGGGGGCGGAGAAAAACTGTTTTTT	CASSERPGGGEKLFF
TRBD2	TRBV25-1	TRBJ2-5	.	TGTGCCAGCAGTGAGTTGGCGGGGGTAGTAGAGACCCAGTACTTC	CASSELAGVVETQYF
.	TRBV2	TRBJ2-2	.	TGTGCCAGCAAGAGGGGCAGTGCCAGCACCGGGGAGCTGTTTTTT	CASKRGSASTGELFF
.	TRBV20-1	TRBJ2-7	many	TGCAGTGCTAGTCTGCGGGGCTCCTACGAGCAGTACTTC	CSASLRGSYEQYF
.	TRBV11-1	TRBJ1-2	once	TGTGCCAGCAGCCCGTGGGGCTCAGGGTCTGGGTATGGCTACACCTTC	CASSPWGSGSGYGYTF
.	TRBV6-5	TRBJ2-7	few	TGTGCCAGCGGGCCCTACGAGCAGTACTTC	CASGPYEQYF
.	TRBV10-2	TRBJ1-3	many	TGCGCCAGCATGGCCGGAAACACCATATATTTT	CASMAGNTIYF
.	TRBV6-1	TRBJ1-4	many	TGTGCCACTGAAGGACAGAAGTATGAAAAACTGTTTTTT	CATEGQKYEKLFF
TRBD2	TRBV7-3	TRBJ2-1	many	TGTGCCAGCAGCTTGGGGGGGGTGAATGAGCAGTTCTTC	CASSLGGVNEQFF
.	TRBV19	TRBJ2-4	few	TGTGCCAGTAGCCAGGTGAGTACCAAAAACATTCAGTACTTC	CASSQVSTKNIQYF
TRBD1	TRBV19	TRBJ1-1	many	TGTGCCAGCAAACCGGGACAGACAACTGAAGCTTTCTTT	CASKPGQTTEAFF